Sequencing of this TCR beta chain was carried out in a study of T-cell memory formation after mild COVID-19. Findings and caveats of the study: Cross-reactive memory apparently joined, as some responding clones appeared in pre-infection memory. CM and EM subsets held most contracting CD4+ clones; EMRA held CD8+ ones.

Trimming removed 8 bases from V and 1 base from J; junction bases left unmatched: 6. Germline values: CDR1 SGHRS, CDR2 YFSETQ. This CDR3 comprises 15 residues. About this clonotype: What it recognizes is unknown.

Libraries for TCRalpha and TCRbeta carried sample barcodes and unique molecular identifiers via 5'RACE. In TCRdb, the 5' RACE reads were re-called with MiXCR into one record per CDR3 protein. This sample yields 410,000 or so distinct CDR3 sequences, of which about 25% are seen a single time; roughly 14% belongs to the top ten. Source material: PBMCs or a T cell subset sorted from them (not recorded which). The TCR was taken from an adult woman who had mild COVID-19 (a few samples of this study predate the infection). Cell type and time point are not known. This rearrangement joins TRBV5-1 to TRBJ2-2, with 9 bases fitting TRBD1. DNA of the CDR3: TGCGCCAGTTGGACAGGGGTCTTGAACACCGGGGAGCTGTTTTTT. Amino acids: CASWTGVLNTGELFF. The variable domain in full, completed from reference TRBV5-1 and TRBJ2-2, reads KAGVTQTPRYLIKTRGQQVTLSCSPISGHRSVSWYQQTPGQGLQFLFEYFSETQRNKGNFPGRFSGRQFSNSRSEMNVSTLELGDSALYLCASWTGVLNTGELFFGEGSRLTVL.